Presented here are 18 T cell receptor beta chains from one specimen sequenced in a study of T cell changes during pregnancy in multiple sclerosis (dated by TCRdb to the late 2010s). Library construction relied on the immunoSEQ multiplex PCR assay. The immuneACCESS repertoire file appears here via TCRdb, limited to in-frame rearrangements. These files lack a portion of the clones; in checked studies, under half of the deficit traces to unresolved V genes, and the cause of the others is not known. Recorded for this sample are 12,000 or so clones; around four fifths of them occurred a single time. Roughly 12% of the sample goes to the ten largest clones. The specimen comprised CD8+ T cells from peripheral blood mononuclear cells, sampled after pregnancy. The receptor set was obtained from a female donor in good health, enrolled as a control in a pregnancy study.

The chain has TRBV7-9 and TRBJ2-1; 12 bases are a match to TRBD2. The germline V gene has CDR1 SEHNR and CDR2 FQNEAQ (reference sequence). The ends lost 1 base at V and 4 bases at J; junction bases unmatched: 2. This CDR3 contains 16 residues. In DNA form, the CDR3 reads TGTGCCAGCAGCTTAGTGGGGACTAGCGGGTACAATGAGCAGTTCTTC. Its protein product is CASSLVGTSGYNEQFF. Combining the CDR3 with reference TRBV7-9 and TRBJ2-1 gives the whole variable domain DTGVSQNPRHKITKRGQNVTFRCDPISEHNRLYWYRQTLGQGPEFLTYFQNEAQLEKSRLLSDRFSAERPKGSFSTLEIQRTEQGDSAMYLCASSLVGTSGYNEQFFGPGTRLTVL.

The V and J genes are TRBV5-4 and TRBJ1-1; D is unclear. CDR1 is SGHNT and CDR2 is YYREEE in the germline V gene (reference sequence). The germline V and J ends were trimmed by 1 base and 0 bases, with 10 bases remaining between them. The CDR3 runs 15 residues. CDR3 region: CASSLWLEVNTEAFF. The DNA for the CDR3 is TGTGCCAGCAGCTTGTGGCTGGAGGTGAACACTGAAGCTTTCTTT.

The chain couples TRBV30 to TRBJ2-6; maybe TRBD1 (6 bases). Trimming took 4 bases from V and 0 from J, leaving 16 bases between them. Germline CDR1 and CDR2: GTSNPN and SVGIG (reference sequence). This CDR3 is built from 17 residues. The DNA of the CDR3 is TGTGCCTGGAAACTGGTGGGCAGGGGCTCTGGGGCCAACGTCCTGACTTTC. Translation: CAWKLVGRGSGANVLTF.

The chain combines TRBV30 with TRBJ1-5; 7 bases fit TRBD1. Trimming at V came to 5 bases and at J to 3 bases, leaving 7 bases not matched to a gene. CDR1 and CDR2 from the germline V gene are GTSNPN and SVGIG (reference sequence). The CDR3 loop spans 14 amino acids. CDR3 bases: TGTGCCTGGTCCAGTACAGGGGTCAATCAGCCCCAGCATTTT. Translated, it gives CAWSSTGVNQPQHF.

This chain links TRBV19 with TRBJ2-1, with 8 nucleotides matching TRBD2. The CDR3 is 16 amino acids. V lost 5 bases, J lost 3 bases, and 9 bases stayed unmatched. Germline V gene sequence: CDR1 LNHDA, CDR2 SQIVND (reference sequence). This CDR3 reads CASSAGRANDYNEQFF. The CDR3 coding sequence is TGTGCCAGTAGTGCCGGGAGGGCCAATGACTACAATGAGCAGTTCTTC.

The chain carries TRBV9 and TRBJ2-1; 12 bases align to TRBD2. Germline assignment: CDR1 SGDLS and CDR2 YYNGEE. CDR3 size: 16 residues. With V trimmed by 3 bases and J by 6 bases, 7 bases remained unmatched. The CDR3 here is CASSGTTGLAGNEQFF. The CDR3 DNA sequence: TGTGCCAGCAGCGGTACAACGGGACTAGCGGGCAATGAGCAGTTCTTC.

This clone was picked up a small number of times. CDR3 sequence reads: CASSKTSGADTQYF. DNA of the CDR3: TGTGCCAGTAGTAAGACTAGTGGGGCAGATACGCAGTATTTT. The V gene is TRBV19, the J gene TRBJ2-3, with D perhaps matching TRBD2 (6 bases). The germline V gene has CDR1 LNHDA and CDR2 SQIVND (reference sequence). V shed 4 bases and J shed 4 bases, with 12 bases lying between them. The CDR3 runs to 14 residues.

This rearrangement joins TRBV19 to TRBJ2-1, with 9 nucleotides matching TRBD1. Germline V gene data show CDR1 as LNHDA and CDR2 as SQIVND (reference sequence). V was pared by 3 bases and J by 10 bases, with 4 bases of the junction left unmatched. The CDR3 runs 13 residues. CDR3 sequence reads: CASSMGQGREQFF. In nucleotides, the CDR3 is TGTGCCAGTAGTATGGGACAGGGTCGGGAGCAGTTCTTC.

The CDR3 protein is CASHSGGMDGYTF. Here the CDR3 DNA reads TGTGCCAGCCATTCCGGGGGGATGGATGGCTACACCTTC. The chain has TRBV4-2 and TRBJ1-2; a weak D match, TRBD1 (5 bases). Germline V gives CDR1 LGHNA, CDR2 YNFKEQ. The germline V and J ends were trimmed by 8 bases and 6 bases, with 16 bases remaining between them. The CDR3 loop spans 13 amino acids.

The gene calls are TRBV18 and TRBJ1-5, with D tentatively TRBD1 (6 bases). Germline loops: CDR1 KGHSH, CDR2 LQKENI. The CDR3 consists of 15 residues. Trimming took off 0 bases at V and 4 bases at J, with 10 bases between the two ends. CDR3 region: CASSPPGQRNQPQHF. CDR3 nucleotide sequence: TGTGCCAGCTCACCACCCGGACAGAGAAATCAGCCCCAGCATTTT.

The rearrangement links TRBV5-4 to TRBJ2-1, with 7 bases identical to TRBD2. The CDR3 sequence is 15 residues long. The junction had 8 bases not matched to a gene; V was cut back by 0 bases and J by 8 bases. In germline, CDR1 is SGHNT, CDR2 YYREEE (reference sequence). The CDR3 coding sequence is TGTGCCAGCAGCTTGGTGGGGGGGTCGGCTCATGAGCAGTTCTTC. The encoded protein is CASSLVGGSAHEQFF.

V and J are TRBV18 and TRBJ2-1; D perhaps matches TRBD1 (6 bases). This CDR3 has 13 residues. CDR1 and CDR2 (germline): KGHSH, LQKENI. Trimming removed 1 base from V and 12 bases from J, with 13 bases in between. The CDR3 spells CASSPRQAGTQFF. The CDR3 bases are TGTGCCAGCTCACCACGACAGGCAGGGACGCAGTTCTTC. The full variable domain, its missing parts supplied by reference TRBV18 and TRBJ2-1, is NAGVMQNPRHLVRRRGQEARLRCSPMKGHSHVYWYRQLPEEGLKFMVYLQKENIIDESGMPKERFSAEFPKEGPSILRIQQVVRGDSAAYFCASSPRQAGTQFFGPGTRLTVL.

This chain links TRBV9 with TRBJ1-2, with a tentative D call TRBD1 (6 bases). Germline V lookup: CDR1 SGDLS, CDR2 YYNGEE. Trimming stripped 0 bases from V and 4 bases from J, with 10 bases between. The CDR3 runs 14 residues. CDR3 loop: CASSVGGGIYGYTF. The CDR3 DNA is TGTGCCAGCAGCGTAGGGGGGGGCATCTATGGCTACACCTTC. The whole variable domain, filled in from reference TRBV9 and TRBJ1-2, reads DSGVTQTPKHLITATGQRVTLRCSPRSGDLSVYWYQQSLDQGLQFLIQYYNGEERAKGNILERFSAQQFPDLHSELNLSSLELGDSALYFCASSVGGGIYGYTFGSGTRLTVV.

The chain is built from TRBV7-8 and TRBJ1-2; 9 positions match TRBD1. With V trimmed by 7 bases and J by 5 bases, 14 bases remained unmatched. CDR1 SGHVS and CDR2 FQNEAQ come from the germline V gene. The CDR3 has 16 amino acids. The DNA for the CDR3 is TGTGCCAGCACCAACGCGGGGACAGGGCCCAAATATGGCTACACCTTC. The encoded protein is CASTNAGTGPKYGYTF. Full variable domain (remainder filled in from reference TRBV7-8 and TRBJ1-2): GAGVSQSPRYKVAKRGQDVALRCDPISGHVSLFWYQQALGQGPEFLTYFQNEAQLDKSGLPSDRFFAERPEGSVSTLKIQRTQQEDSAVYLCASTNAGTGPKYGYTFGSGTRLTVV.

CDR3 DNA: TGCGCCAGCAGCCAAGAATCAGGGGGAGCCTTCTACGAGCAGTACTTC. Translating it yields CASSQESGGAFYEQYF. The chain is built from TRBV4-1 and TRBJ2-7; 7 bases match TRBD1. The CDR3 sequence is 16 residues long. The V segment lost 0 bases and the J segment 3 bases; nucleotides outside the gene matches: 8. CDR1 and CDR2 (germline): MGHRA, YSYEKL.

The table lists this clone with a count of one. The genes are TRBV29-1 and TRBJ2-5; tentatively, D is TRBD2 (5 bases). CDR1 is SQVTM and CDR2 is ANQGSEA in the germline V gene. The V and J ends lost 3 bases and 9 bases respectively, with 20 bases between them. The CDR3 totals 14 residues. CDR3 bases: TGCAGCGTTGATCCATGGGCTGGCTTCGGGGCCCAGTACTTC. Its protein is CSVDPWAGFGAQYF.

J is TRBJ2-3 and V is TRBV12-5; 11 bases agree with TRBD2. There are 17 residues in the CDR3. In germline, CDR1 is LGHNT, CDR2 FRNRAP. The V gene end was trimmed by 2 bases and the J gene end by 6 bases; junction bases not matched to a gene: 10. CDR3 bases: TGTGCTAGTGGTTTGCCTCCTAGCGGGGGGCGACTTGATACGCAGTATTTT. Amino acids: CASGLPPSGGRLDTQYF.

The CDR3 DNA is TGTGCCAGCAGCACTGCTAGGAACGAGCAGTACTTC. This gives the protein CASSTARNEQYF. The chain joins TRBV6-5 to TRBJ2-7; D remains ambiguous. V was shortened by 6 bases and J by 5 bases, with 11 bases between the two germline ends. The CDR3 length is 12 residues. Germline CDR1 MNHEY, CDR2 SVGAGI.